These 32 T cell receptor beta chains share one sample of origin, sequenced in a study of response to subunit inactivated influenza vaccine. TCRdb used MiXCR to reprocess the RT-PCR reads, holding one entry per CDR3 protein. The repertoire holds about 240,000 distinct CDR3 sequences, with less than 15% as singletons. This sample comprised non-naive T cells sorted from PBMCs, obtained 14 to 15 days before vaccination. The receptors were gathered from a man aged 50-60 years who received an inactivated influenza vaccine.

The chain couples TRBV6-1 to TRBJ1-6; weak D call: TRBD1 (6 bases). This CDR3 region has 13 residues. Germline V gives CDR1 MNHNS, CDR2 SASEGT. With 9 bases removed from V and 2 bases from J, the gap between germline ends came to 8 bases. The CDR3 region has the DNA TGTGCCAGTACAGGGACCTATAATTCACCCCTCCACTTT. It is translated as CASTGTYNSPLHF.

This clonotype has only a few counts. CDR3 region: CASRAEMEGSPLHF. The DNA of the CDR3 is TGTGCCAGCAGGGCAGAAATGGAAGGTTCACCCCTCCACTTT. This rearrangement joins TRBV2 to TRBJ1-6; D gene unclear. The CDR3 length is 14 residues. V lost 6 bases and J 9 bases, leaving 15 bases between the germline ends. Germline V gene lookup returns CDR1 SNHLY and CDR2 FYNNEI.

The chain recombines TRBV5-6 with TRBJ1-5; D call uncertain. This CDR3 is 14 amino acids long. The V end lost 1 base, the J end lost 3 bases, and 8 bases lay between the germline ends. Germline V gene lookup returns CDR1 SGHDT and CDR2 YYEEEE. CDR3 amino acids: CASSLMGTNQPQHF. In DNA, the CDR3 is TGTGCCAGCAGCTTGATGGGAACCAATCAGCCCCAGCATTTT. The whole variable domain, filled in from reference TRBV5-6 and TRBJ1-5, reads DAGVTQSPTHLIKTRGQQVTLRCSPKSGHDTVSWYQQALGQGPQFIFQYYEEEERQRGNFPDRFSGHQFPNYSSELNVNALLLGDSALYLCASSLMGTNQPQHFGDGTRLSIL.

V gene TRBV5-1 combines with J gene TRBJ1-5, with 9 positions matching TRBD1. CDR1 is SGHRS and CDR2 is YFSETQ in the germline V gene. The CDR3 is 15 amino acids. The trim removed 0 bases at V and 6 bases at J, leaving 4 bases unmatched. The CDR3 is CASSLAGTGSQPQHF. CDR3 nucleotides: TGCGCCAGCAGCTTGGCCGGGACAGGGAGTCAGCCCCAGCATTTT.

This clonotype was picked up a small number of times. V gene TRBV29-1 combines with J gene TRBJ1-2, with TRBD1 as a possible D gene (6 bases). There are 14 residues in the CDR3. V lost 3 bases and J lost 2, with 13 bases in between. Germline V gene sequence: CDR1 SQVTM, CDR2 ANQGSEA. CDR3 nucleotides: TGCAGCGTTGACGCACAGGGAGAAAACTATGGCTACACCTTC. It is translated as CSVDAQGENYGYTF.

The sample holds a few counts of this clonotype. V gene TRBV5-1 combines with J gene TRBJ2-1, with 8 bases matching TRBD2. Germline CDR1 and CDR2: SGHRS and YFSETQ. V dropped 0 bases and J dropped 7; count of bases not matched to a gene: 12. This CDR3 comprises 17 residues. CDR3 DNA: TGCGCCAGCAGCTTGGATGTAAGGCGGGGGGCGGGGAATGAGCAGTTCTTC. Translation: CASSLDVRRGAGNEQFF.

This clonotype has at least ten counts. This chain uses TRBV11-2 with TRBJ1-2, with 7 bases matching TRBD1. Unmatched junction bases numbered 4, after V lost 3 bases and J lost 6 bases. CDR1 is SGHAT, CDR2 FQNNGV, per germline. CDR3 length: 13 amino acids. CDR3 sequence (DNA): TGTGCCAGCAGCTTCGACAGGGCTAATGGCTACACCTTC. Its protein product is CASSFDRANGYTF.

This sequence joins TRBV7-8 and TRBJ2-1; tentative D call: TRBD1 (5 bases). V lost 5 bases to trimming and J lost 10 bases, with 15 bases between them. Per the germline V gene, CDR1 is SGHVS and CDR2 is FQNEAQ. The CDR3 spans 13 residues. CDR3 sequence: CASSHQGVGEQFF. The CDR3 DNA reads TGTGCCAGCAGCCACCAGGGCGTAGGGGAGCAGTTCTTC.

V gene TRBV12-3 or TRBV12-4 combines with J gene TRBJ2-5, with 12 bases that match TRBD1. V shed 7 bases, J shed 3 bases, and the junction held 6 bases outside the gene matches. The CDR3 extends over 15 amino acids. This CDR3 is CASTRGQGAKETQYF. CDR3 nucleotide sequence: TGTGCCAGCACCAGGGGACAGGGGGCGAAAGAGACCCAGTACTTC.

This clonotype was found a few times. The genes are TRBV15 and TRBJ1-6, with D possibly being TRBD1 (6 bases). The CDR3 length is 16 residues. Trimming removed 4 bases from V and 8 bases from J, with 18 bases in between. Germline V gives CDR1 LNHNV, CDR2 YYDKDF (reference sequence). The CDR3 DNA follows: TGTGCCACCAGCACCCGTCCGGGGGGCGCCTATTCACCCCTCCACTTT. Amino acid sequence: CATSTRPGGAYSPLHF.

In this sample, this clonotype turned up many times. V is TRBV2 and J is TRBJ2-7; D gene unclear. The CDR3 has 10 amino acids. The germline CDR1 and CDR2 sequences are SNHLY and FYNNEI. Trimming left V 3 bases short and J 3 bases short, with 0 bases between. CDR3 sequence: CASSDYEQYF. CDR3 bases: TGTGCCAGCAGTGACTACGAGCAGTACTTC.

In this sample, this clonotype turned up many times. This chain links TRBV14 with TRBJ2-3, with D unclear. Trimming took 4 bases from V and 4 from J, leaving 21 bases between them. The CDR3 contains 17 residues. CDR1 SGHDN and CDR2 FVKESK come from the germline V gene. DNA of the CDR3: TGTGCCAGCAGCCCCCCCCCGACACCACGAGGTTCAGATACGCAGTATTTT. As protein: CASSPPPTPRGSDTQYF.

This clonotype was seen a few times. The rearrangement joins TRBV15 to TRBJ1-6, with D uncertain. V lost 0 bases and J lost 2, with 5 bases in between. The CDR3 has 15 amino acids. Germline V gives CDR1 LNHNV, CDR2 YYDKDF (reference sequence). This CDR3 is CATSRDRAYNSPLHF. CDR3 DNA: TGTGCCACCAGCAGAGATAGGGCCTATAATTCACCCCTCCACTTT.

This clonotype was found many times. The chain is built from TRBV27 and TRBJ1-4; TRBD1 matches at 7 bases. The J segment lost 5 bases and the V segment lost 5 bases, leaving 8 bases of the junction unmatched. The germline CDR1 and CDR2 sequences are MNHEY and SMNVEV (reference sequence). The CDR3 sequence is 15 residues long. The CDR3 nucleotides read TGTGCCAGCAGTCACGCCGGGACAGTAAATGAAAAACTGTTTTTT. Encoded protein: CASSHAGTVNEKLFF.

This clonotype turned up a few times. This sequence joins TRBV6-5 and TRBJ2-1; D might be TRBD1 or TRBD2, each matching 6 bases. This CDR3 is 17 amino acids long. The germline V and J ends were trimmed by 5 bases and 0 bases, with 17 bases remaining between them. Germline V gene lookup returns CDR1 MNHEY and CDR2 SVGAGI. CDR3 coding DNA: TGTGCCAGCAGTACCTGGGGGGCCGCAAACTCCTACAATGAGCAGTTCTTC. Residues: CASSTWGAANSYNEQFF.

This clonotype has only a few counts. V gene TRBV18 combines with J gene TRBJ2-7, with 9 bases lining up with TRBD1. V lost 3 bases, J lost 7 bases, and 16 bases stayed unmatched. The CDR3 totals 17 residues. Germline CDR1 KGHSH, CDR2 LQKENI. The CDR3 spells CASSPRTGVQWAGEQYF. The CDR3, as DNA: TGTGCCAGCTCACCCCGGACAGGGGTTCAGTGGGCGGGAGAGCAGTACTTC.

This clonotype showed up many times. The rearrangement links TRBV7-2 to TRBJ2-1; tentatively, D is TRBD1 (5 bases). Germline V gene sequence: CDR1 SGHTA, CDR2 FQGNSA. The CDR3 is 13 amino acids. Trimming stripped 11 bases from V and 4 bases from J, with 15 bases between. CDR3 DNA: TGTGCCGAGGACGCAGGGCCTTACAATGAGCAGTTCTTC. Amino acids: CAEDAGPYNEQFF.

This clonotype came up a few times. V gene TRBV6-2 or TRBV6-3 combines with J gene TRBJ1-3, with D unclear. Per the germline V gene, CDR1 is MNHEY and CDR2 is SVGEGT. The CDR3 is 15 residues long. V gave up 5 bases and J gave up 0 bases, with 11 bases separating them. CDR3 sequence reads: CASSDLLSSGNTIYF. The DNA of the CDR3 is TGTGCCAGCAGTGACCTCCTCAGCTCTGGAAACACCATATATTTT.

This clonotype showed up just a few times. V gene TRBV10-3 combines with J gene TRBJ1-1; 9 nucleotides align to TRBD1. This CDR3 contains 17 residues. Germline V gives CDR1 ENHRY, CDR2 SYGVKD. J was trimmed by 0 bases and V by 0 bases; bases with no gene match: 5. CDR3 in amino acids: CAISESFGTGLNTEAFF. The CDR3 DNA follows: TGTGCCATCAGTGAGTCGTTCGGGACAGGGTTGAACACTGAAGCTTTCTTT.

This clonotype was observed a handful of times. The CDR3 bases are TGTGCCAGTAGTATAAAAGCCATAGGGGAGCTGTTTTTT. Encoded protein: CASSIKAIGELFF. The rearrangement joins TRBV19 to TRBJ2-2; D not resolved. The length of the CDR3 is 13 residues. The germline gives CDR1 LNHDA, CDR2 SQIVND (reference sequence). With 2 bases removed from V and 8 bases from J, the gap between germline ends came to 9 bases. Supplemented by reference TRBV19 and TRBJ2-2, the full variable domain reads DGGITQSPKYLFRKEGQNVTLSCEQNLNHDAMYWYRQDPGQGLRLIYYSQIVNDFQKGDIAEGYSVSREKKESFPLTVTSAQKNPTAFYLCASSIKAIGELFFGEGSRLTVL.

The sample holds many counts of this clonotype. This chain links TRBV6-4 with TRBJ2-7, with D uncertain. V lost 5 bases and J 2 bases, leaving 10 bases between the germline ends. CDR1 MRHNA and CDR2 SNTAGT come from the germline V gene. This CDR3 contains 13 residues. In nucleotides, the CDR3 is TGTGCCAGCAGTCCTGGACCAGCCTACGAGCAGTACTTC. Translation gives CASSPGPAYEQYF.

The gene calls are TRBV28 and TRBJ2-3; D is perhaps TRBD2 (5 bases). The V gene lost 2 bases and the J gene lost 4 bases, with 13 bases spanning the gap. In germline, CDR1 is MDHEN, CDR2 SYDVKM. The CDR3 length is 15 residues. CDR3 DNA sequence: TGTGCCAGCAGTTTAATAAGGTGGGGAGCAGATACGCAGTATTTT. Encoded protein: CASSLIRWGADTQYF. Complete variable domain (other parts from reference TRBV28 and TRBJ2-3): DVKVTQSSRYLVKRTGEKVFLECVQDMDHENMFWYRQDPGLGLRLIYFSYDVKMKEKGDIPEGYSVSREKKERFSLILESASTNQTSMYLCASSLIRWGADTQYFGPGTRLTVL.

The V and J genes are TRBV15 and TRBJ2-3; a possible D gene is TRBD2 (5 bases). V lost 5 bases to trimming and J lost 2 bases, with 11 bases between them. Germline CDR1 is LNHNV and CDR2 is YYDKDF (reference sequence). The CDR3 is 14 amino acids. CDR3 loop: CATSPAGLTDTQYF. For the CDR3, the DNA is TGTGCCACCAGCCCCGCAGGACTCACAGATACGCAGTATTTT.

Comment on this clonotype: A read error is possible here, since a much larger clone lies one base away. This chain links TRBV14 with TRBJ2-1, with D uncertain. The V gene's germline CDR1 is SGHDN and CDR2 FVKESK. The CDR3 contains 15 residues. Trimming pared 1 base from V and 6 bases from J, leaving 13 bases between. This CDR3 reads CASSQALGACNEQFF. DNA for the CDR3: TGTGCCAGCAGCCAAGCCCTAGGAGCCTGCAATGAGCAGTTCTTC.

This clonotype was counted only a few times. The chain is built from TRBV3-1 and TRBJ2-5, with a weak D call TRBD2 (5 bases). The CDR3 length is 14 residues. Trimming removed 5 bases from V and 5 bases from J, with 15 bases in between. Germline-derived CDR1 and CDR2 are LGHDT and YNNKEL (reference sequence). The CDR3 loop reads CASSGRTGGETQYF. The CDR3 bases are TGTGCCAGCAGCGGCCGGACGGGCGGGGAGACCCAGTACTTC.

The chain combines TRBV5-1 with TRBJ2-1; 7 bases are shared with TRBD1. Germline loops: CDR1 SGHRS, CDR2 YFSETQ. The V and J ends lost 7 bases and 3 bases, in that order; junction bases with no gene match: 19. The CDR3 is 18 amino acids. The CDR3 nucleotides read TGCGCCAGCGGAAAATTGGGGCACGGGACAGAACGCTACAATGAGCAGTTCTTC. It yields the protein CASGKLGHGTERYNEQFF.

This chain connects TRBV12-3 or TRBV12-4 to TRBJ2-7; D unclear. The CDR3 consists of 14 residues. V dropped 5 bases and J dropped 0 bases, with 11 bases sitting between them. In DNA, the CDR3 is TGTGCCAGCAGTACCATGGTAACCTCCTACGAGCAGTACTTC. It codes for CASSTMVTSYEQYF.

This clonotype has only a few counts. The chain links TRBV3-1 to TRBJ2-3, with TRBD1 as a possible D gene (5 bases). Germline V CDR1 and CDR2: LGHDT, YNNKEL (reference sequence). The CDR3 runs to 14 residues. V shed 2 bases and J shed 14 bases, with 20 bases lying between them. CDR3 in DNA: TGTGCCAGCAGCCAATCAGGGCCCTCTAAGGTCCTGTATTTT. Protein: CASSQSGPSKVLYF.

Only a few counts were recorded for this clonotype. V and J are TRBV27 and TRBJ2-2, with a possible D match to TRBD1 (8 bases). The CDR3 length is 16 residues. From germline, CDR1 is MNHEY and CDR2 SMNVEV (reference sequence). V was cut by 6 bases and J by 4 bases, with 18 bases left in between. CDR3 sequence: CASRPTNRGGTGELFF. DNA of the CDR3: TGTGCCAGCAGGCCCACCAACAGGGGGGGCACCGGGGAGCTGTTTTTT.

The V call is TRBV20-1, the J call TRBJ2-4; D unresolved. The CDR3 spans 15 residues. The V and J ends lost 3 bases and 8 bases respectively, with 20 bases between them. Germline V gene lookup returns CDR1 DFQATT and CDR2 SNEGSKA (reference sequence). This chain's CDR3 is CSARGTAGFWDIQYF. The DNA of the CDR3 is TGCAGTGCTAGGGGTACAGCCGGCTTTTGGGACATTCAGTACTTC.

Points on this clonotype: This may be a read error, as it is one base from a much larger clone. This chain links TRBV27 with TRBJ1-6; 7 positions match TRBD1. V gave up 6 bases and J gave up 9 bases; unmatched junction bases: 14. Germline CDR1 MNHEY, CDR2 SMNVEV (reference sequence). The CDR3 is made up of 16 amino acids. CDR3 DNA: TGTGCCAGCAGGATACAGGGGTTTTCGCATATTTCACCCCTCCACTTT. This encodes CASRIQGFSHISPLHF.

This rearrangement joins TRBV6-2 or TRBV6-3 to TRBJ2-1, with D perhaps TRBD1 (6 bases). The germline gives CDR1 MNHEY, CDR2 SVGEGT. The V and J ends lost 4 bases and 6 bases respectively, with 19 bases between them. This CDR3 region has 16 residues. In nucleotides, the CDR3 is TGTGCCAGCAGTTTAGTCTCAGGGGCCCTTATCAATGAGCAGTTCTTC. This gives the protein CASSLVSGALINEQFF.